This T cell receptor beta chain was sequenced in a study of T cell changes during pregnancy in multiple sclerosis. TCRdb's table, derived via immunoSEQ multiplex PCR, lists solely in-frame clones and lacks some. The profile shows roughly 97,000 clones, around nine tenths of them singletons. This clone came up once. The receptor's source is a female donor in good health, enrolled as a control in a pregnancy study. The sample here was peripheral blood, taken in the second trimester of pregnancy.

CDR3 nucleotides: TGTGCCAGTAGTATCCCCCGGACAAAGGGGGCATTTCTGGGTCAGCAGCCCCAGCATTTT. It is translated as CASSIPRTKGAFLGQQPQHF. The chain carries TRBV19 and TRBJ1-5, with 7 positions matching TRBD1. J gave up 7 bases and V 3 bases, and 24 bases lay outside the gene matches. CDR3 length equals 20 residues. Germline lookup yields CDR1 LNHDA and CDR2 SQIVND (reference sequence).